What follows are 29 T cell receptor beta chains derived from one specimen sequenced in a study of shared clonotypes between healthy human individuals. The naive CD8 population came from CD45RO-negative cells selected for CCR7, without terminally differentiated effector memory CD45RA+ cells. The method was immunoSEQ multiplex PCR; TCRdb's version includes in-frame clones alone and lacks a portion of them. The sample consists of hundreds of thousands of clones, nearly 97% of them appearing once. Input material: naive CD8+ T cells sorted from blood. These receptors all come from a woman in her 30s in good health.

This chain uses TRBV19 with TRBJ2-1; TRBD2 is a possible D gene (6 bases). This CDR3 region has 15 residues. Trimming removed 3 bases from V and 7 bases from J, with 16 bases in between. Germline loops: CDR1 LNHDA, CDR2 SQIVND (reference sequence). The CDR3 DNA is TGTGCCAGTAGTATTAGTAGGGACTGGAAAAATGAGCAGTTCTTC. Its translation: CASSISRDWKNEQFF.

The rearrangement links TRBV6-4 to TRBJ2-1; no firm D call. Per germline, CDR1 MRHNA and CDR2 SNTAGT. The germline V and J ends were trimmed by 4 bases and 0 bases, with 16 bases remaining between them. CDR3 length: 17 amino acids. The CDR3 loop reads CASSVNSRYSSYNEQFF. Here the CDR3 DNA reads TGTGCCAGCAGTGTGAATAGTCGTTATAGCTCCTACAATGAGCAGTTCTTC.

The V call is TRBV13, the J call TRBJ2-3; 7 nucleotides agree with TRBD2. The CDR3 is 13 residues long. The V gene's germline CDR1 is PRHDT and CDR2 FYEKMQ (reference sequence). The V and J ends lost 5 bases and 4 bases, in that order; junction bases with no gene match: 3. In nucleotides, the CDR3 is TGTGCCAGCAGCACCGGGGGGTCAGATACGCAGTATTTT. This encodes CASSTGGSDTQYF.

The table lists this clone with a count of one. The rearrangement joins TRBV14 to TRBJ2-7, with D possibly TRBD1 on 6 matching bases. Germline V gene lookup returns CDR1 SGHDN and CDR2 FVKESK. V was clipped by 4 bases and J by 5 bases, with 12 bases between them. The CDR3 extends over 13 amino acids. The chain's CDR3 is CASSLQGHHEQYF. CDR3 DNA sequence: TGTGCCAGCAGCCTACAGGGTCACCACGAGCAGTACTTC.

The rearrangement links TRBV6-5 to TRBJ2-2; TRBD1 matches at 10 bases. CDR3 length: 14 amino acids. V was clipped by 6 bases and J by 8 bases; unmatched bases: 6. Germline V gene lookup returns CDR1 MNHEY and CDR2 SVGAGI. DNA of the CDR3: TGTGCCAGCAGCCACCGGGACAGGGGTGGGGAGCTGTTTTTT. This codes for CASSHRDRGGELFF.

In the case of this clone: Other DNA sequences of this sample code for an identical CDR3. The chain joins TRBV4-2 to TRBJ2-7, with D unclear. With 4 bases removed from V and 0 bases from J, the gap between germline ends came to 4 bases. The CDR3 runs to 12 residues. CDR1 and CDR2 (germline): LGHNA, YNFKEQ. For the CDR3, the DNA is TGTGCCAGCAGCCCGGACTCCTACGAGCAGTACTTC. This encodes CASSPDSYEQYF.

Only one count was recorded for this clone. CDR3 nucleotides: TGCGCCAGCAGTGATATTACAATTTTGGTCAATGAGCAGTTCTTC. Its protein is CASSDITILVNEQFF. The rearrangement joins TRBV10-2 to TRBJ2-1; D call uncertain. The V end was cut by 3 bases, the J end by 6 bases, with 15 bases between. Germline CDR1 WSHSY, CDR2 SAAADI. The CDR3 has 15 residues.

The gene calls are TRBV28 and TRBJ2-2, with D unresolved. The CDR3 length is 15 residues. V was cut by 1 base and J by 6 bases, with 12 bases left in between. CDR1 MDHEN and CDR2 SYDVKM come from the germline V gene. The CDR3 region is CASSLFAAAAGELFF. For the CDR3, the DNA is TGTGCCAGCAGTTTATTCGCGGCGGCTGCCGGGGAGCTGTTTTTT.

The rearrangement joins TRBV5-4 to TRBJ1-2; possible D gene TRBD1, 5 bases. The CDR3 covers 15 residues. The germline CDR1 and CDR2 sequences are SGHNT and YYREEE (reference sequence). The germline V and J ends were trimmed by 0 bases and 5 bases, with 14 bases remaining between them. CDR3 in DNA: TGTGCCAGCAGCTTGGGTGTAACAGGATTTTATGGCTACACCTTC. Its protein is CASSLGVTGFYGYTF.

CDR3 in amino acids: CASSTTESDTQYF. The DNA of the CDR3 is TGTGCCAGTAGTACCACCGAATCAGATACGCAGTATTTT. The V call is TRBV19, the J call TRBJ2-3, with D hard to call. Germline V gives CDR1 LNHDA, CDR2 SQIVND (reference sequence). Deletions cut 4 bases from V and 4 bases from J, with 9 bases between. The CDR3 covers 13 residues.

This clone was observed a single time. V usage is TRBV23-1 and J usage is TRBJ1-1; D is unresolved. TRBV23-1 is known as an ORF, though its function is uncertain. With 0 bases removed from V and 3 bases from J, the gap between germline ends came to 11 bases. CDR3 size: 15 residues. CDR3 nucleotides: TGCGCCAGCAGTCAATCGGGAGCCGAGGACACTGAAGCTTTCTTT. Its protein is CASSQSGAEDTEAFF.

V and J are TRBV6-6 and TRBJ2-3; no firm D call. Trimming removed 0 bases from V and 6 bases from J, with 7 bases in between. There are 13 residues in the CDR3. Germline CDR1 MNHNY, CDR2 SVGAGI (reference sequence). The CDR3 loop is CASSYSNGDTQYF. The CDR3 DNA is TGTGCCAGCAGTTACTCGAACGGTGATACGCAGTATTTT.

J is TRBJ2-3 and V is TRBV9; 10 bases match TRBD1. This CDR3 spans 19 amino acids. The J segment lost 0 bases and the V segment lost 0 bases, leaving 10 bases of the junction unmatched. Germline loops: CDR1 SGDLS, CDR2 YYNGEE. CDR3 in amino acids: CASSVDGSGTGASTDTQYF. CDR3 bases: TGTGCCAGCAGCGTAGATGGTTCCGGGACAGGGGCGAGCACAGATACGCAGTATTTT.

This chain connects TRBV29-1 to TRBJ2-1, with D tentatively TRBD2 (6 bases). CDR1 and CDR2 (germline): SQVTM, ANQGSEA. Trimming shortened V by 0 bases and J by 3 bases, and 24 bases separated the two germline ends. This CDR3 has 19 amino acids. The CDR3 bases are TGCAGCGTTGAAGAGGTACTGATGACGGGGGTGACAGTCTACAATGAGCAGTTCTTC. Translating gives CSVEEVLMTGVTVYNEQFF.

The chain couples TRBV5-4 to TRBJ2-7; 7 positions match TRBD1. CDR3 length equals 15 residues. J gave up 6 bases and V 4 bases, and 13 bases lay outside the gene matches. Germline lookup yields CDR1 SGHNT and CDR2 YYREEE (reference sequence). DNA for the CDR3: TGTGCCAGCAGCCGAAGCCGGGACAGCCGCGGCGAGCAGTACTTC. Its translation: CASSRSRDSRGEQYF.

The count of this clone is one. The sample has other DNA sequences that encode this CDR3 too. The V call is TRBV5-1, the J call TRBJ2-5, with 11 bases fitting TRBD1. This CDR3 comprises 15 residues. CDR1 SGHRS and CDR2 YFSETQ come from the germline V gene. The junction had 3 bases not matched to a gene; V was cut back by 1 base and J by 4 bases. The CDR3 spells CASSLMGQGGETQYF. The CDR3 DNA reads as TGCGCCAGCAGCTTGATGGGACAGGGGGGAGAGACCCAGTACTTC.

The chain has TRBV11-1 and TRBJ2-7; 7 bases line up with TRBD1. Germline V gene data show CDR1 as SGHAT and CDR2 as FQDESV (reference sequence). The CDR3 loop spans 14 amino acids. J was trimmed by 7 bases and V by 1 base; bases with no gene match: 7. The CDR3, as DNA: TGTGCCAGCAGCTTAGGACAGGGCTTGGGAGAGCAGTACTTC. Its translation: CASSLGQGLGEQYF. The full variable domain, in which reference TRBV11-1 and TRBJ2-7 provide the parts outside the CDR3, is EAEVAQSPRYKITEKSQAVAFWCDPISGHATLYWYRQILGQGPELLVQFQDESVVDDSQLPKDRFSAERLKGVDSTLKIQPAELGDSAMYLCASSLGQGLGEQYFGPGTRLTVT.

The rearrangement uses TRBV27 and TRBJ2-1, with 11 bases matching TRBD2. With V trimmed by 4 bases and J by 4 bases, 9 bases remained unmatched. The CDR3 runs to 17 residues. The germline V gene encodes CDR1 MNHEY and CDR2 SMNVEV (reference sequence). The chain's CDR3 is CASSSELAGGLYNEQFF. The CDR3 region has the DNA TGTGCCAGCAGTTCGGAATTAGCGGGAGGGCTTTACAATGAGCAGTTCTTC.

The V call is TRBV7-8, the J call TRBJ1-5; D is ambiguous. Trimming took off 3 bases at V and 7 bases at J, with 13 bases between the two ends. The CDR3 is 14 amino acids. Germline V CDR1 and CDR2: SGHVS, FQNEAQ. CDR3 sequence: CASSFRQEGQPQHF. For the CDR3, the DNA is TGTGCCAGCAGCTTTAGGCAGGAGGGACAGCCCCAGCATTTT.

This CDR3 reads CASSTLGGPPGELFF. CDR3 in DNA: TGTGCCAGCAGTACGCTGGGAGGTCCTCCCGGGGAGCTGTTTTTT. This chain connects TRBV27 to TRBJ2-2; a possible D gene is TRBD2 (6 bases). Germline-derived CDR1 and CDR2 are MNHEY and SMNVEV (reference sequence). V was cut by 5 bases and J by 6 bases, with 16 bases left in between. This CDR3 is 15 amino acids long.

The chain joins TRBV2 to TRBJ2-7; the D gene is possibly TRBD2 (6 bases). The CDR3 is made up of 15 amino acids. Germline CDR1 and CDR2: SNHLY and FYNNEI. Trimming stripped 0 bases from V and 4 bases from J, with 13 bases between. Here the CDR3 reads CASSEALSGVYEQYF. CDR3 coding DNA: TGTGCCAGCAGTGAAGCGCTATCGGGAGTTTACGAGCAGTACTTC. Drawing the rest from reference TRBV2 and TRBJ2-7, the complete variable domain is EPEVTQTPSHQVTQMGQEVILRCVPISNHLYFYWYRQILGQKVEFLVSFYNNEISEKSEIFDDQFSVERPDGSNFTLKIRSTKLEDSAMYFCASSEALSGVYEQYFGPGTRLTVT.

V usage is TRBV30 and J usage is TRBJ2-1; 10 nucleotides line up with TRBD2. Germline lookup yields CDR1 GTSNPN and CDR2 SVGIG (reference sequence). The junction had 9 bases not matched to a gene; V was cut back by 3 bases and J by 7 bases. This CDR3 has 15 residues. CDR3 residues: CAWSALAGDVNEQFF. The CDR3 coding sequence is TGTGCCTGGAGCGCTCTAGCGGGGGATGTTAATGAGCAGTTCTTC.

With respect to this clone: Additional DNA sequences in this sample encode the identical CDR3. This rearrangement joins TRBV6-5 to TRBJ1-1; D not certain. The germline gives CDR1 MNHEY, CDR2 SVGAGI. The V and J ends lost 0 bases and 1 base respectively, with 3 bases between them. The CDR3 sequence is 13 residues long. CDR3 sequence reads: CASSYSTNTEAFF. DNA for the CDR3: TGTGCCAGCAGTTACTCAACGAACACTGAAGCTTTCTTT.

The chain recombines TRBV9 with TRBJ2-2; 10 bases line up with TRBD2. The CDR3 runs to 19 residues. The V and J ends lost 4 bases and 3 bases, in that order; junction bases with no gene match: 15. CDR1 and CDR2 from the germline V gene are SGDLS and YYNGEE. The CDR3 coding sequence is TGTGCCAGCAGCCCAAGGGGACTAGCGAGAGGTCTGGACACCGGGGAGCTGTTTTTT. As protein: CASSPRGLARGLDTGELFF.

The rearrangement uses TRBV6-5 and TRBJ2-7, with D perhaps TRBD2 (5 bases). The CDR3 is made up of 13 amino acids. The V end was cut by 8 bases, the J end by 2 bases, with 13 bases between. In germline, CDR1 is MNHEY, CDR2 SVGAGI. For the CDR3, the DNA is TGTGCCAGCTGGGCTAGCAACGCCTACGAGCAGTACTTC. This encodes CASWASNAYEQYF.

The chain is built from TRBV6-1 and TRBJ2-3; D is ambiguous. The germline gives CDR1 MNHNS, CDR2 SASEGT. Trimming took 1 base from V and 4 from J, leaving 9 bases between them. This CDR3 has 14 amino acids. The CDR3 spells CASSEVNPADTQYF. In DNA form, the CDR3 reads TGTGCCAGCAGTGAAGTCAATCCCGCAGATACGCAGTATTTT.

Here the CDR3 reads CASSMGRGYEQYF. Here the CDR3 DNA reads TGTGCCAGTAGTATGGGTCGGGGATACGAGCAGTACTTC. This rearrangement joins TRBV19 to TRBJ2-7; perhaps TRBD2 as D (5 bases). The germline CDR1 and CDR2 sequences are LNHDA and SQIVND (reference sequence). The CDR3 is made up of 13 amino acids. Trimming took off 3 bases at V and 4 bases at J, with 10 bases between the two ends.

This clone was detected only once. The CDR3 loop is CASKTWRLAGEGSYEQYF. In DNA, the CDR3 is TGTGCCAGCAAAACGTGGAGGCTAGCGGGAGAGGGGTCCTACGAGCAGTACTTC. The chain couples TRBV27 to TRBJ2-7; 10 bases are a match to TRBD2. Trimming at V came to 7 bases and at J to 1 base, leaving 16 bases not matched to a gene. CDR3 size: 18 residues. CDR1 is MNHEY, CDR2 SMNVEV, per germline (reference sequence).

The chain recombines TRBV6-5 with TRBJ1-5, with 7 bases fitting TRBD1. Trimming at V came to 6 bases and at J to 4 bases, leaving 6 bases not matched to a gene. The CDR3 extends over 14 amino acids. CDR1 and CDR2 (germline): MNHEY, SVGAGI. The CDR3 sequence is CASSPGGRNQPQHF. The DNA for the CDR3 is TGTGCCAGCAGCCCAGGGGGGAGGAATCAGCCCCAGCATTTT.